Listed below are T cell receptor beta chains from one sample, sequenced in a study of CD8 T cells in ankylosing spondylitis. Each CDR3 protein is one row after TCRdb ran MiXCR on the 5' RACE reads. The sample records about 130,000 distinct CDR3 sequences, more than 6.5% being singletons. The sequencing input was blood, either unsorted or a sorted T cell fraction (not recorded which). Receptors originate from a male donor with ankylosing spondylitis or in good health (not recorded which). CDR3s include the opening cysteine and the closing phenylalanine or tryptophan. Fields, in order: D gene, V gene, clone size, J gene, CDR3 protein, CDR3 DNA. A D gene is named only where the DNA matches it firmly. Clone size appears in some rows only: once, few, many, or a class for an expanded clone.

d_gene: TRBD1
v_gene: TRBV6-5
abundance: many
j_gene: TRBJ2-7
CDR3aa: CASSYSGDRVIYEQYF
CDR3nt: TGTGCCAGCAGTTACTCTGGGGACAGGGTTATCTACGAGCAGTACTTC

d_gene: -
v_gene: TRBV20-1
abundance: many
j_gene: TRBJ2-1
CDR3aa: CSATLVGGRQFF
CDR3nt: TGCAGTGCTACGCTAGTGGGGGGGCGGCAGTTCTTC

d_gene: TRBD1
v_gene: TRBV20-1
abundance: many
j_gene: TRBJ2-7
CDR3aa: CSAGTGNSYEQYF
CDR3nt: TGCAGTGCTGGGACAGGGAACTCCTACGAGCAGTACTTC

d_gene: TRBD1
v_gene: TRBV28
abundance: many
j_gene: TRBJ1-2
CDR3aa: CASSLSGRGYSDYGYTF
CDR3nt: TGTGCCAGCAGTTTATCGGGCAGGGGGTACTCAGACTATGGCTACACCTTC

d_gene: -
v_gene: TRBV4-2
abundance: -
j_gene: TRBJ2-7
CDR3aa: CAMGPGRIYEQYF
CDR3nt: TGTGCCATGGGCCCCGGCCGCATCTACGAGCAGTACTTC

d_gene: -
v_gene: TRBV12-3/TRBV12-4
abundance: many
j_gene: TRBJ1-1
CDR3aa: CASTPWLEGEAFF
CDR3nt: TGTGCCAGCACCCCCTGGTTGGAGGGGGAAGCTTTCTTT

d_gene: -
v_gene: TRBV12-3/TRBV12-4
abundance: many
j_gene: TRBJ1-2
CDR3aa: CASGFSGGYTF
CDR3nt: TGTGCCAGCGGATTTAGCGGTGGCTACACCTTC

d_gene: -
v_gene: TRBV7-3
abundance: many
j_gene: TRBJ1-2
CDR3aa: CASSLTANYGYTF
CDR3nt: TGTGCCAGCAGCTTGACAGCTAACTATGGCTACACCTTC

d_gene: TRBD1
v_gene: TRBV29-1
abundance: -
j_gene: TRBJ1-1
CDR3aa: CSVVKDRGPMNTEAFF
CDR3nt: TGCAGCGTTGTTAAGGACAGGGGGCCGATGAACACTGAAGCTTTCTTT

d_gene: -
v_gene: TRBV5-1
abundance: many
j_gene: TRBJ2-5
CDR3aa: CASSLESRPEETQYF
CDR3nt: TGCGCCAGCAGCTTGGAAAGTCGGCCCGAAGAGACCCAGTACTTC

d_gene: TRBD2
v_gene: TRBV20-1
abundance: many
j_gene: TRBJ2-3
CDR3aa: CSATTSGEITQYF
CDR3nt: TGCAGTGCTACGACTAGCGGGGAGATAACGCAGTATTTT

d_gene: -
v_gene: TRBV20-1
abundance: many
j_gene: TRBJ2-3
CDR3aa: CSVQLPVTDTQYF
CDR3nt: TGCAGTGTTCAACTGCCAGTAACAGATACGCAGTATTTT

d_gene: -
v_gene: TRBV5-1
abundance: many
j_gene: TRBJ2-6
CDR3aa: CASSWNQDSWGYFSGANVLTF
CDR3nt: TGCGCCAGCAGCTGGAATCAGGACAGTTGGGGGTACTTCTCTGGGGCCAACGTCCTGACTTTC

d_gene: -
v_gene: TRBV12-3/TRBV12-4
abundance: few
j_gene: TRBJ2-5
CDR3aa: CASTLGDIEETQYF
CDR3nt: TGTGCCAGCACCCTGGGGGACATCGAAGAGACCCAGTACTTC

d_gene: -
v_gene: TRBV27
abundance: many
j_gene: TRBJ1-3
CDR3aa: CASSPRGDNTGNTIYF
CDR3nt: TGTGCCAGCAGTCCGCGGGGGGACAATACCGGAAACACCATATATTTT

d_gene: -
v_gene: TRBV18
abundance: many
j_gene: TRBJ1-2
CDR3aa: CASSPFLDTTYGYTF
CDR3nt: TGTGCCAGCTCACCATTCCTAGACACGACTTATGGCTACACCTTC

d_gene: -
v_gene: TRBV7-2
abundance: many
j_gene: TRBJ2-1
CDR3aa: CASSLGGVNEQFF
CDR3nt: TGTGCCAGCAGCTTAGGTGGGGTTAATGAGCAGTTCTTC

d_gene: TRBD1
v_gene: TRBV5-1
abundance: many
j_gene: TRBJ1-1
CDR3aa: CASSQTGAVGTEAFF
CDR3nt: TGCGCCAGCAGCCAGACAGGGGCGGTTGGCACTGAAGCTTTCTTT

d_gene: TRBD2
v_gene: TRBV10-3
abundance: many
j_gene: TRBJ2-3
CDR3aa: CAISDQRGATDTQYF
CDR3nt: TGTGCCATCAGTGACCAGCGGGGGGCTACAGATACGCAGTATTTT

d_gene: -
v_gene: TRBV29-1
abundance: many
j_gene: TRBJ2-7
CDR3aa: CSVDVSQGGTEQYF
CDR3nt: TGCAGCGTTGATGTCTCCCAGGGCGGGACCGAGCAGTACTTC

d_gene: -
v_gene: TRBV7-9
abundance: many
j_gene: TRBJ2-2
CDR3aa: CASSLEANTGELFF
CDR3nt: TGTGCCAGCAGCTTAGAAGCGAACACCGGGGAGCTGTTTTTT

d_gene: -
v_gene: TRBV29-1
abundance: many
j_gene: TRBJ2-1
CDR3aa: CSVEHPRPRDYNEQFF
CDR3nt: TGCAGCGTTGAGCATCCGCGCCCCCGAGACTACAATGAGCAGTTCTTC

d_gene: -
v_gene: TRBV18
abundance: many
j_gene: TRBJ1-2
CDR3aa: CASSPPAGTNYGYTF
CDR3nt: TGTGCCAGCTCACCCCCGGCGGGAACTAACTATGGCTACACCTTC

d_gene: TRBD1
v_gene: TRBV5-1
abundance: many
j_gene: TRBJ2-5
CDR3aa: CASSFNNRGQETQYF
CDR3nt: TGCGCCAGCAGCTTTAACAACAGGGGCCAAGAGACCCAGTACTTC

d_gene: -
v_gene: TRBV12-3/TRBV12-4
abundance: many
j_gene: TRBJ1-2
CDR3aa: CASSLQGLVGYTF
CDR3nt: TGTGCCAGCAGTTTACAGGGCTTGGTCGGCTACACCTTC

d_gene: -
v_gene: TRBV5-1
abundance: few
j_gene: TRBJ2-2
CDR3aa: CASSFLDWSTGELFF
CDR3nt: TGCGCCAGCAGCTTCCTCGACTGGAGCACCGGGGAGCTGTTTTTT

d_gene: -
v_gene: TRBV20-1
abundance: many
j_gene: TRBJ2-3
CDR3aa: CSARGYSAGGDTQYF
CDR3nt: TGCAGTGCTAGGGGGTACTCAGCCGGGGGAGATACGCAGTATTTT

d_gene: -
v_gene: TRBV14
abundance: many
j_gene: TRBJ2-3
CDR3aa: CASSQAVADISTDTQYF
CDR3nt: TGTGCCAGCAGCCAAGCGGTAGCGGATATTAGCACAGATACGCAGTATTTT

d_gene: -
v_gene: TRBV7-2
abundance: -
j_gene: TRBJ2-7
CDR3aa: CASTLVGGVGEQYF
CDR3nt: TGTGCCAGCACCCTAGTGGGGGGAGTCGGCGAGCAGTACTTC

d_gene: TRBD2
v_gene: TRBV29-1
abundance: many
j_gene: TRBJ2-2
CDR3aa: CSVRTGTSGGSGTGELFF
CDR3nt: TGCAGCGTGCGCACCGGGACTAGCGGGGGAAGTGGCACCGGGGAGCTGTTTTTT

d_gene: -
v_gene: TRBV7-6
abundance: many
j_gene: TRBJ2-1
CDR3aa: CASSPRMKALYNEQFF
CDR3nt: TGTGCCAGCAGCCCCAGGATGAAAGCGCTCTACAATGAGCAGTTCTTC

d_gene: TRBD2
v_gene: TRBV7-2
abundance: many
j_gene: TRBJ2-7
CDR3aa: CASSLGLAGNGYEQYF
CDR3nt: TGTGCCAGCAGCTTGGGACTAGCGGGAAATGGGTACGAGCAGTACTTC

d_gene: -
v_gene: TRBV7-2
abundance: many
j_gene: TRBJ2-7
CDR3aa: CASSGRGPWVEQYF
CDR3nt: TGTGCCAGCAGCGGACGGGGACCATGGGTCGAGCAGTACTTC

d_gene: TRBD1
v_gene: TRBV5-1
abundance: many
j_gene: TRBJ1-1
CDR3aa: CASRQGQASGAEAFF
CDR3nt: TGCGCCAGCAGGCAAGGACAGGCCTCGGGGGCTGAAGCTTTCTTT

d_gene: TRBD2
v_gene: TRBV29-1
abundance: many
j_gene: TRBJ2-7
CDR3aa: CSAVSGRLREQYF
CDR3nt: TGCAGCGCCGTAAGCGGGAGATTAAGGGAGCAGTACTTC

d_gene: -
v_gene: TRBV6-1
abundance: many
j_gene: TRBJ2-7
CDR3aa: CASSNRVSYEQYF
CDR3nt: TGTGCCAGCAGCAACAGGGTTAGCTACGAGCAGTACTTC